The rows below give T cell receptor beta chains drawn from one sample of a study of T-cell reconstitution after alpha-beta-depleted transplantation in children. TCRdb redid the calling of the PCR reads with MiXCR, one entry per CDR3 protein. Altogether about 300,000 distinct CDR3 sequences are present, 10% being singletons, with the ten largest covering around 7.5%. The sequencing used PBMCs, collected before TCRalphabeta/CD19-depleted stem cell transplant. All receptors derive from a boy under two years old with acute myeloid leukemia, due to receive a stem cell transplant. The CDR3 runs from the conserved cysteine through the conserved F or W. The D gene is left open where the match is weak. Clone size is shown for a subset of rows, as once, few, many or a class of expanded clone.

d_call j_call v_call clone_size cdr3_nt cdr3_aa
NA TRBJ2-3 TRBV5-6 many TGTGCCAGCAGCTTGGGTAGCTTCGCCACAGATACGCAGTATTTT CASSLGSFATDTQYF
NA TRBJ1-1 TRBV6-5 many TGTGCCAGCAGTTCTACACCCGGGGTCACTGAAGCTTTCTTT CASSSTPGVTEAFF
NA TRBJ2-3 TRBV5-1 many TGCGCCAGCAGCAGGGACGTCTCGGACACAGATACGCAGTATTTT CASSRDVSDTDTQYF
NA TRBJ2-3 TRBV12-3/TRBV12-4 many TGTGCCAGCAGTTTAGGAATGCCGGGTACGCAGTATTTT CASSLGMPGTQYF
NA TRBJ2-1 TRBV7-2 many TGTGCCAGCAGCTTAGGAGTCCTGCCCTACAATGAGCAGTTCTTC CASSLGVLPYNEQFF
NA TRBJ2-7 TRBV6-5 many TGTGCCAGCAGTTACTCGCTCCCAGACTACGAGCAGTACTTC CASSYSLPDYEQYF
NA TRBJ2-2 TRBV29-1 many TGCAGCGCTGGAGGGGGCGGGTCGAACACCGGGGAGCTGTTTTTT CSAGGGGSNTGELFF
NA TRBJ1-5 TRBV7-9 many TGTGCCAGCAGCTTGGGGGGAGTTAATCAGCCCCAGCATTTT CASSLGGVNQPQHF
NA TRBJ1-1 TRBV29-1 many TGCAGCGTTGTACGGGGCACTGAAGCTTTCTTT CSVVRGTEAFF
NA TRBJ2-5 TRBV14 few TGTGCCAGCAGCCGACAACATGGCGTCCAAGAGACCCAGTACTTC CASSRQHGVQETQYF
NA TRBJ1-2 TRBV12-3/TRBV12-4 few TGTGCCAGCAGTTTAAGGGGCACCCCCTCTAACTATGGCTACACCTTC CASSLRGTPSNYGYTF
TRBD1 TRBJ2-1 TRBV12-3/TRBV12-4 many TGTGCCAGCAGTTTAGCGAGGGGGCTAGGCAATGAGCAGTTCTTC CASSLARGLGNEQFF
NA TRBJ2-1 TRBV5-1 few TGCGCCAGCGCTGGACAGTCAACTTTCTTC CASAGQSTFF
NA TRBJ1-1 TRBV5-6 many TGTGCCAGCAGGAAGCCCGGGACCGACAACACTGAAGCTTTCTTT CASRKPGTDNTEAFF
TRBD1 TRBJ2-3 TRBV6-4 NA TGTGCCAGCAGTCCCGACAGGGCGAGCACAGATACGCAGTATTTT CASSPDRASTDTQYF
NA TRBJ1-2 TRBV6-2/TRBV6-3 many TGTGCCAGCAGTTACCCTGACATGGCCGGGACCCATGGCTACACCTTC CASSYPDMAGTHGYTF
TRBD1 TRBJ1-4 TRBV20-1 once TGCAGTGCCTTTTACCCGGGACAGGTGGAAAAACTGTCTTTT CSAFYPGQVEKLSF
TRBD1 TRBJ2-5 TRBV27 NA TGTGCCAGCAGTTCCCTGGACAGGGGAGAGACCCAGTACTTC CASSSLDRGETQYF
NA TRBJ2-5 TRBV11-2 many TGTGCCAGCAGCCCCCGGTCGGGGACCCAGTACTTC CASSPRSGTQYF
TRBD1 TRBJ2-1 TRBV5-1 many TGCGCCAGCAGCTTGGACAGGGGGAGGAATGAGCAGTTCTTC CASSLDRGRNEQFF
TRBD1 TRBJ2-7 TRBV23-1 few TGCGCCAGCAGCAAAACCAGGGGGCAGGGCTACGAGCAGTACTTC CASSKTRGQGYEQYF
NA TRBJ2-5 TRBV9 many TGTGCCAGCAGCGTAGCTGGGGACAAGTACCAAGAGACCCAGTACTTC CASSVAGDKYQETQYF
TRBD1 TRBJ1-6 TRBV5-5 many TGTGCCAGCCTTACAGGGGATCGGGATTCACCCCTCCACTTT CASLTGDRDSPLHF
NA TRBJ1-1 TRBV5-1 many TGCGCCAGCAGCTTGGCAGGAATCGGGTTGGGCACTGAAGCTTTCTTT CASSLAGIGLGTEAFF
NA TRBJ1-4 TRBV12-3/TRBV12-4 many TGTGCCAGCGGGGTAGGAGACGAAAAACTGTTTTTT CASGVGDEKLFF
NA TRBJ1-5 TRBV10-3 many TGTGCCATCAGTGAGCAGGGCAATCAGCCCCAGCATTTT CAISEQGNQPQHF
NA TRBJ2-7 TRBV12-3/TRBV12-4 few TGTGCCAGCAGACGGGACTTCTCTTCCTACGAGCAGTACTTC CASRRDFSSYEQYF
NA TRBJ2-2 TRBV6-4 many TGTGCCAGCAGTGATACAGACACCGGGGAGCTGTTTTTT CASSDTDTGELFF
NA TRBJ1-6 TRBV5-1 many TGCGCCAGCAGCTTGGTGGTAGGGGTGGATTCACCCCTCCACTTT CASSLVVGVDSPLHF
TRBD1 TRBJ1-2 TRBV6-5 many TGTGCCAGCACTACGCGGGCACAGGGGAACTATGGCTACACCTTC CASTTRAQGNYGYTF
NA TRBJ2-3 TRBV7-4 many TGTGCCAGCACCCACCTCCTTTTTTCTCGTAGCCCCACAGATACGCAGTATTTT CASTHLLFSRSPTDTQYF
NA TRBJ2-1 TRBV10-3 many TGTGCCATCAGTACCGGGGCGAGCTCCTACAATGAGCAGTTCTTC CAISTGASSYNEQFF
NA TRBJ2-7 TRBV14 NA TGTGCCAGCAGCCAAGATTTCGGGACATACTCCTACGAGCAGTACTTC CASSQDFGTYSYEQYF
NA TRBJ1-3 TRBV21-1 many TGTGCCAGTCAAGATGGACGCCCGAGGGGAAACACCATATATTTT CASQDGRPRGNTIYF
NA TRBJ1-1 TRBV5-5 NA TGTGCCAGCAGCTCCCGGCCTAACACTGAAGCTTTCTTT CASSSRPNTEAFF
NA TRBJ2-2 TRBV6-5 many TGTGCCAGCAGTTACTCGCCACCACACACCGGGGAGCTGTTTTTT CASSYSPPHTGELFF
NA TRBJ2-6 TRBV27 few TGTGCCAGCAGTTTAGGTCGCAAGCGGCAGTCTCTCCCGGGGGCCAACGTCCTGACTTTC CASSLGRKRQSLPGANVLTF
TRBD1 TRBJ2-2 TRBV15 many TGTGCCACCTGCCAGGGGGCTCCTAACACCGGGGAGCTGTTTTTT CATCQGAPNTGELFF
NA TRBJ1-4 TRBV4-3 NA TGCGCCAGCAGCCAAGATGGTCCTCGATCGGGTATTGAGCGTGAAAAACTGTTTTTT CASSQDGPRSGIEREKLFF
NA TRBJ2-5 TRBV6-5 many TGTGCCAGCAGTTTACCCGGATGGGAGACCCAGTACTTC CASSLPGWETQYF
NA TRBJ2-1 TRBV10-3 few TGTGCCATCAGTAGGACCCCGAGCTCCTACAATGAGCAGTTCTTC CAISRTPSSYNEQFF
NA TRBJ1-4 TRBV5-1 many TGCGCCAGCAGCTTGACGGGACAACAAAATGAAAAACTGTTTTTT CASSLTGQQNEKLFF
NA TRBJ2-3 TRBV5-6 many TGTGCCAGCAGCTTCAGCCGCCGGTGGCGGGAAGATACGCAGTATTTT CASSFSRRWREDTQYF
NA TRBJ2-7 TRBV28 many TGTGCCAGCCGTCGATCGGTACAGGTCTACGAGCAGTACTTC CASRRSVQVYEQYF
NA TRBJ2-7 TRBV5-1 many TGCGCCAGCAGCTTGAAAGCCGGGAACCACGAGCAGTACTTC CASSLKAGNHEQYF
NA TRBJ2-2 TRBV20-1 many TGCAGTGCTAGAGCATGGAGGACCGGGGAGCTGTTTTTT CSARAWRTGELFF
TRBD2 TRBJ2-3 TRBV18 many TGTGCCAGCTTACCCGGGACTAGCGGGAGAGTGGGAACAGATACGCAGTATTTT CASLPGTSGRVGTDTQYF
NA TRBJ2-2 TRBV5-1 few TGCGCCAGCAGCCTCGGGGCCCAGCACTACACCGGGGAGCTGTTTTTT CASSLGAQHYTGELFF